This T cell receptor beta chain was recovered during a study of T cell repertoires in cytomegalovirus infection. Study-level findings and limits: HLA-C-restricted CMV clonotypes gave the most frequent clonotype in two of eight donors.

From the reads, TCRdb called clonotypes with MiXCR, one entry per CDR3 protein. The table lists about 740,000 distinct CDR3 sequences, approximately 34% of them singletons. Turning to this clonotype: The antigen remains unidentified.

This clonotype was sampled from a human donor in good health (CMV status not recorded). Some clones in this sample may be carry-over from other donors' samples. The specimen sequenced was PBMCs.

For the CDR3, the DNA is TGTGCCAGCAGCTTTGGACTAAGACAAGGCTACACCTTC. The encoded protein is CASSFGLRQGYTF. V usage is TRBV7-2 and J usage is TRBJ1-2; D remains unclear. The ends were cut back, 3 bases at V and 8 bases at J, with 13 bases in the middle. The CDR3 has 13 amino acids. The germline CDR1 and CDR2 sequences are SGHTA and FQGNSA.